This is a list of T cell receptor beta chains from one sample in a study of blood T cell repertoires in COVID-19. Clones were sequenced by immunoSEQ multiplex PCR, and TCRdb holds only the in-frame ones, with some missing. Of fewer than 65,000 clones in the sample, almost 85% were seen once. Sequencing was carried out using peripheral blood. The source of these receptors is a man between 60 and 75 years old with acute or convalescent COVID-19. CDR3s leave out the opening cysteine and the closing phenylalanine or tryptophan. A D gene is named only where the DNA matches it firmly.

v_gene	j_gene	d_gene	CDR3aa
TRBV7-9	TRBJ1-1	TRBD1	ASSLTGTGGSEAF
TRBV27	TRBJ1-2	-	ASRQGGDLYGYT
TRBV7-2	TRBJ2-1	TRBD2	ASSLVARWGGSYNEQF
TRBV5-1	TRBJ2-5	-	ASSLGGFDQETQY
TRBV2	TRBJ1-6	-	ASSEARGVSPLH
TRBV2	TRBJ2-1	TRBD1	ASSEKDRVFGEQF
TRBV7-8	TRBJ1-2	-	ASSTQTGPFS
TRBV24-1	TRBJ1-5	-	ATSDAGHGGNQPQH
TRBV5-1	TRBJ1-4	-	ASSFTGINWEKLF
TRBV5-1	TRBJ2-3	TRBD2	ASSLAGSTDTQY
TRBV6-5	TRBJ1-5	-	ATSPAGVGNQPQH
TRBV12-3/TRBV12-4	TRBJ2-7	TRBD1	ASSRTGRYEQY
TRBV29-1	TRBJ1-1	-	SVVTGLLNTEAF
TRBV28	TRBJ1-5	TRBD1	ASSFPRQGGNQPQH
TRBV27	TRBJ2-3	TRBD2	ASSRPFEAGGTDTQY
TRBV5-1	TRBJ1-2	-	ASSLGRAPNYGYT
TRBV5-1	TRBJ1-3	-	ASREGRSGNTIY
TRBV2	TRBJ1-5	-	ASRRQSNSNQPQH
TRBV5-1	TRBJ2-5	TRBD1	ASSLGTGLETQY
TRBV3-1/TRBV3-2	TRBJ1-6	-	ASSQAGGARGGNSPLH
TRBV6-5	TRBJ2-7	TRBD1	AVGAGTGTYEQY
TRBV6-6	TRBJ1-5	TRBD1	ASSLTGGQQPQH
TRBV14	TRBJ1-1	-	ASSRPWAGAVNTEAF
TRBV4-1	TRBJ2-7	-	ASSRTGEQY
TRBV28	TRBJ1-2	-	ASSSISSLRGILANYGYT
TRBV11-1	TRBJ2-5	-	ASSLAEWETQY
TRBV6-4	TRBJ1-1	TRBD1	ASRRDRGNTEAF
TRBV30	TRBJ1-1	-	AWSVRGQVGRGF
TRBV29-1	TRBJ2-7	TRBD1	SVVGQGVSYEQY
TRBV19	TRBJ1-1	TRBD1	ASSMRQGYFRDTEAF
TRBV5-4	TRBJ2-5	-	ASSSPISGVRETQY
TRBV12-3/TRBV12-4	TRBJ2-7	-	ASSLGPTKQY
TRBV7-3	TRBJ1-1	TRBD1	ASSPTGVGDTEAF
TRBV21-1	TRBJ1-5	-	ASSKGQGKNQPQH
TRBV4-2	TRBJ1-6	-	ASSHQNSPLH
TRBV19	TRBJ1-4	TRBD1	ASKGDRLNEKLF
TRBV5-1	TRBJ2-5	TRBD1	ASSLQGPVQETQY
TRBV6-4	TRBJ1-5	-	ASSDSSPAGAGNQPQH
TRBV6-5	TRBJ2-3	-	ASSYSTTLITQY
TRBV7-9	TRBJ1-1	TRBD1	ASSSQGGTEAF
TRBV19	TRBJ1-4	-	ASKRARVATNEKLF
TRBV6-5	TRBJ1-4	TRBD1	ASRTGTYEKLF
TRBV18	TRBJ1-1	-	ASSGGRNTEAF
TRBV18	TRBJ1-1	-	ASSKAQGNTEAF